This TCR beta chain was recorded in a study of identical twins. Whole-study findings and limits: The abundant beta clonotypes from cord blood had fewer insertions, and memory repertoires had none of this.

TCRdb used MiXCR to reprocess the 5' RACE reads, holding one entry per CDR3 protein. This table holds 400,000 to 500,000 distinct CDR3 sequences, approximately 17% found once. This clonotype appeared many times. The antigen remains undetermined. V lost 4 bases and J lost 2, with 12 bases in between. Germline V CDR1 and CDR2: SGHDN, FVKESK. The CDR3 is 16 residues long. The material sequenced was naive T cells sorted from blood. The V gene is TRBV14, the J gene TRBJ2-6; D may be TRBD1 (5 bases). The clonotype comes from a man aged 50-59 years in good health. The CDR3 reads CASSLVGQAGANVLTF. The CDR3 DNA reads as TGTGCCAGCAGCCTCGTGGGGCAGGCTGGGGCCAACGTCCTGACTTTC.